This TCR beta chain originates from a study of T cells in Graves' hyperthyroidism and ophthalmopathy. This clonotype was seen many times. From germline, CDR1 is SGHTA and CDR2 FQGNSA. The CDR3 consists of 14 residues. J lost 13 bases, V lost 0 bases, and 9 bases had no gene match. What was amplified from RNA transcripts were TCR beta CDR3 regions. The primer set for the first-round RT-PCR of the TCR CDR3 was HTBI. TCRdb re-analysed the multiplex PCR reads in MiXCR, keeping a single row per CDR3 protein. The data show about 300,000 distinct CDR3 sequences, with roughly 18% seen just once and 39% held by the top ten.

The sequence was collected from a man in his fifties or sixties with Graves' ophthalmopathy. Sequenced input: blood. The chain combines TRBV7-2 with TRBJ2-1, with TRBD1 identical over 7 bases. CDR3 residues: CASSLARTGGSQFF. CDR3 bases: TGTGCCAGCAGCTTAGCGCGGACAGGTGGCTCCCAGTTCTTC. Full variable domain (outside the CDR3, taken from reference TRBV7-2 and TRBJ2-1): GAGVSQSPSNKVTEKGKDVELRCDPISGHTALYWYRQSLGQGLEFLIYFQGNSAPDKSGLPSDRFSAERTGGSVSTLTIQRTQQEDSAVYLCASSLARTGGSQFFGPGTRLTVL.